This T cell receptor beta chain was profiled in a study of identical twins. This clonotype was counted between two and nine times. One entry per CDR3 protein, called by TCRdb with MiXCR from the 5' RACE reads. The sample consists of about 490,000 distinct CDR3 sequences, roughly 15% of them appearing once. Germline lookup yields CDR1 MGHRA and CDR2 YSYEKL. V shed 4 bases and J shed 8 bases, with 12 bases lying between them. This CDR3 comprises 13 residues. The data also belong to a second study, concerning yellow fever vaccine responses in identical twins.

The V and J genes are TRBV4-1 and TRBJ2-1, with TRBD2 as a possible D gene (5 bases). Source material: CD4+ T cells sorted from blood. The clonotype comes from a woman under 30 in good health. CDR3 coding DNA: TGCGCCAGCAGCCGCAATAGGGAGTATGAGCAGTTCTTC. Translation gives CASSRNREYEQFF.